This T cell receptor (beta chain) was captured in a study of CD8 T cells in Susac syndrome. The RNA input was about 0.45 to 1 ug, and it was reverse transcribed with random hexamers. TCRdb processed the immunoSEQ multiplex PCR reads anew with MiXCR; each CDR3 protein has one entry. This sample has approximately 270,000 distinct CDR3 sequences, with 80% to 95% found just once. The germline gives CDR1 SNHLY, CDR2 FYNNEI. Trimming cost V 9 bases and J 6 bases; bases outside gene matches: 5. CDR3 size: 13 residues. Sequenced sample: CD4+ T cells from PBMCs. The clonotype comes from a human donor with multiple sclerosis. The chain joins TRBV2 to TRBJ2-1, with TRBD1 matching over 10 bases. The CDR3, as DNA: TGTGCCAGTGACAGGGGGCGAAGCAATGAGCAGTTCTTC. Translating it yields CASDRGRSNEQFF.